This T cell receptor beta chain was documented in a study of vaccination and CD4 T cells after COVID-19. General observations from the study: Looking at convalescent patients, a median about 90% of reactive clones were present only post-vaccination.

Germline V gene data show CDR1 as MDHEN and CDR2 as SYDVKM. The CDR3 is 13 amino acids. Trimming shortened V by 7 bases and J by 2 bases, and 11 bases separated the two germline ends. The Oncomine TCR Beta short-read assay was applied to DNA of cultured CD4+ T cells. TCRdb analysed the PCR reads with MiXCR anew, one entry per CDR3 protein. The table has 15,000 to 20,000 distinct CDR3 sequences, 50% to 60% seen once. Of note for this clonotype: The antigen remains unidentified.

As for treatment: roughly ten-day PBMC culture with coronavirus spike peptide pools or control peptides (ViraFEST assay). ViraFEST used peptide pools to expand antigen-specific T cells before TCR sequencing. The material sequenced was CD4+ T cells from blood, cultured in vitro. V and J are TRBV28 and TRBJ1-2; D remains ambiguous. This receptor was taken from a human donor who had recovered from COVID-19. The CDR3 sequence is CASTLRGNYGYTF. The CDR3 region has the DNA TGTGCCAGCACTCTCCGCGGGAACTATGGCTACACCTTC.